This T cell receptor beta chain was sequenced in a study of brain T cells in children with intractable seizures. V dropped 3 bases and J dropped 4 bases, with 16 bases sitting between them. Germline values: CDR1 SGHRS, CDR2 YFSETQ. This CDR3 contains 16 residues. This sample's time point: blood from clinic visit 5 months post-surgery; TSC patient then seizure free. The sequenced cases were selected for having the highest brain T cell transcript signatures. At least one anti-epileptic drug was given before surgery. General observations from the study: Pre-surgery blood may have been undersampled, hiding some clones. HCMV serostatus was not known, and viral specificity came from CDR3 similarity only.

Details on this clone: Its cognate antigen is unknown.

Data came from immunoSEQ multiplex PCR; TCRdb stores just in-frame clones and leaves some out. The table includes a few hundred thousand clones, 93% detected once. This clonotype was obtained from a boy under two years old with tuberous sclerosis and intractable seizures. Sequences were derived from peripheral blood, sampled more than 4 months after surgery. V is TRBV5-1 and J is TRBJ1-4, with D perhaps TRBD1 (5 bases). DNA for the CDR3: TGCGCCAGCAGCTCGGTCCGGGGACCCCATAATGAAAAACTGTTTTTT. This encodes CASSSVRGPHNEKLFF.